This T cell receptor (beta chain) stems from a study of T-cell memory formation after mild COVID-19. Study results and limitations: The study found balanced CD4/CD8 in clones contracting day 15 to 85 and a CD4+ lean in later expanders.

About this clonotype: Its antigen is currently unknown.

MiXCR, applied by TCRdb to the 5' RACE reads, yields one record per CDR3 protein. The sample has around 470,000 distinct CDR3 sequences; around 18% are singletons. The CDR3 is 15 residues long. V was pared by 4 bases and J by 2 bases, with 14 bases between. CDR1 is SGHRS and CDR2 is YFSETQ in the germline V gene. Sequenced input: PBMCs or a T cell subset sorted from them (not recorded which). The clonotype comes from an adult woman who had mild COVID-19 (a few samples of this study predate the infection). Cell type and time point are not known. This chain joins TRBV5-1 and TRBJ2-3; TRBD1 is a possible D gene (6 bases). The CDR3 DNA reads TGCGCCAGCAGCCGGCAGGACAGCCCCACAGATACGCAGTATTTT. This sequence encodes CASSRQDSPTDTQYF. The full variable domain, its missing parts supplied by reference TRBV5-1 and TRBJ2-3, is KAGVTQTPRYLIKTRGQQVTLSCSPISGHRSVSWYQQTPGQGLQFLFEYFSETQRNKGNFPGRFSGRQFSNSRSEMNVSTLELGDSALYLCASSRQDSPTDTQYFGPGTRLTVL.